This T cell receptor beta chain stems from a study of OX40 agonist ivuxolimab in advanced cancers. Overall study results and limits: Certain nonresponders additionally had low normalized T-cell clonal expansion.

V dropped 5 bases and J dropped 5 bases, with 19 bases sitting between them. Germline CDR1 SGHRS, CDR2 YFSETQ. The CDR3 has 15 residues. The assay was immunoSEQ multiplex PCR, and TCRdb's table has in-frame clones only and misses some. The sample shows about 60,000 clones, about 90% of them seen only once. Concerning this clone: Its antigen is undetermined.

The study sampled blood at baseline, cycle 4 day 1, and cycle 7 day 1. The TCR comes from an adult with an advanced solid tumor such as melanoma, head and neck, liver or kidney cancer. The chain has TRBV5-1 and TRBJ2-5; D is unresolved. The specimen comprised CD4+ or CD8+ T cells sorted from blood, sampled in a trial of the OX40 agonist ivuxolimab. The CDR3 DNA reads TGCGCCAGCAGACAAAGGAACAGTCTAAGGGAGACCCAGTACTTC. This codes for CASRQRNSLRETQYF.